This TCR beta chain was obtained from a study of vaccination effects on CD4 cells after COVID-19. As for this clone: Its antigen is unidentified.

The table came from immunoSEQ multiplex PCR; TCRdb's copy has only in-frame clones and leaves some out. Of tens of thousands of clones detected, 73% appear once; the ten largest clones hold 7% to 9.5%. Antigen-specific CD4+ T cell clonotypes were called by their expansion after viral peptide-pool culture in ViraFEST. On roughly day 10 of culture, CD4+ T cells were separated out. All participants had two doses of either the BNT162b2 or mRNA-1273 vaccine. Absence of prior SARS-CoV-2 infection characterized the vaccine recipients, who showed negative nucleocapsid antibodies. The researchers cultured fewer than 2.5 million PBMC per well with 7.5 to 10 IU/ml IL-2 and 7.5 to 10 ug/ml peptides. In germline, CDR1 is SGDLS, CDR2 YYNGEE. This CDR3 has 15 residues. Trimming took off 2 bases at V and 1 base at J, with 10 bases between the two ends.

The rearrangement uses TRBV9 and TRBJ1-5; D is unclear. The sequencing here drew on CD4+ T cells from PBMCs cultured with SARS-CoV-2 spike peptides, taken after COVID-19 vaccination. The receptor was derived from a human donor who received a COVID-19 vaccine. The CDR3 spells CASSVGSLSNQPQHF. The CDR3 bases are TGTGCCAGCAGCGTGGGCAGCCTAAGCAATCAGCCCCAGCATTTT.